One sample yielded the 4 T cell receptor beta chains listed below, sequenced in a study of blood T cell repertoires in COVID-19. TCRdb's copy holds only in-frame clones and misses some; the assay was immunoSEQ multiplex PCR. The table shows around 42,000 clones, with 88% occurring only once. Sequenced input: peripheral blood. These receptors all stem from a human donor in a cohort sampled during active COVID-19.

The genes are TRBV6-2 or TRBV6-3 and TRBJ1-4; possible D gene TRBD1, 5 bases. The germline gives CDR1 MNHEY, CDR2 SVGEGT. The CDR3 spans 17 residues. Trimming removed 0 bases at V and 7 bases at J, with 18 bases between. The CDR3 is CASSYSLSLHGGEKLFF. The CDR3 nucleotides are TGTGCCAGCAGTTACTCGCTGTCCCTACACGGGGGTGAAAAACTGTTTTTT.

The genes are TRBV7-9 and TRBJ2-1, with D possibly matching TRBD1 (6 bases). From germline, CDR1 is SEHNR and CDR2 FQNEAQ (reference sequence). This CDR3 spans 14 amino acids. The ends were cut back, 1 base at V and 6 bases at J, with 10 bases in the middle. The chain's CDR3 is CASSLVQGLNEQFF. The CDR3 DNA is TGTGCCAGCAGCTTAGTCCAGGGGCTCAATGAGCAGTTCTTC.

The chain employs TRBV30 and TRBJ2-7; D remains ambiguous. The CDR3 has 13 amino acids. With 5 bases removed from V and 0 bases from J, the gap between germline ends came to 11 bases. Per the germline V gene, CDR1 is GTSNPN and CDR2 is SVGIG (reference sequence). The CDR3 sequence: CAWAAVLSYEQYF. The CDR3 DNA follows: TGTGCCTGGGCGGCGGTACTCTCCTACGAGCAGTACTTC.

V and J are TRBV6-2 or TRBV6-3 and TRBJ2-4; 7 positions agree with TRBD2. Trimming cost V 2 bases and J 0 bases; bases outside gene matches: 7. Germline V gene lookup returns CDR1 MNHEY and CDR2 SVGEGT. The CDR3 totals 17 residues. The DNA of the CDR3 is TGTGCCAGCAGTTACGTGACGGGGGGAATAGCCAAAAACATTCAGTACTTC. This codes for CASSYVTGGIAKNIQYF.